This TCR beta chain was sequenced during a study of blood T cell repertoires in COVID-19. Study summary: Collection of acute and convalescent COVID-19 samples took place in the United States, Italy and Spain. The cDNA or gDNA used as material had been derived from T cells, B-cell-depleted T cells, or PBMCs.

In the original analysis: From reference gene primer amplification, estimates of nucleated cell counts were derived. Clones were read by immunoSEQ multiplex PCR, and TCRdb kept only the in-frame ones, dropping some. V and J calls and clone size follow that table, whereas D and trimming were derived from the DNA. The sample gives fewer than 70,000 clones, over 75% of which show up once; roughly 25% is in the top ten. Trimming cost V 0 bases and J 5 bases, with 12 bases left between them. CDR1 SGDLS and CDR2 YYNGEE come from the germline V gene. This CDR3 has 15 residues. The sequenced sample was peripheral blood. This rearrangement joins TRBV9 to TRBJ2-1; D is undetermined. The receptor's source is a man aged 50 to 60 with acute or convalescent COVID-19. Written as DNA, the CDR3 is TGTGCCAGCAGCGTAGTAGGAGCCAAGGACAATGAGCAGTTCTTC. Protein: CASSVVGAKDNEQFF.